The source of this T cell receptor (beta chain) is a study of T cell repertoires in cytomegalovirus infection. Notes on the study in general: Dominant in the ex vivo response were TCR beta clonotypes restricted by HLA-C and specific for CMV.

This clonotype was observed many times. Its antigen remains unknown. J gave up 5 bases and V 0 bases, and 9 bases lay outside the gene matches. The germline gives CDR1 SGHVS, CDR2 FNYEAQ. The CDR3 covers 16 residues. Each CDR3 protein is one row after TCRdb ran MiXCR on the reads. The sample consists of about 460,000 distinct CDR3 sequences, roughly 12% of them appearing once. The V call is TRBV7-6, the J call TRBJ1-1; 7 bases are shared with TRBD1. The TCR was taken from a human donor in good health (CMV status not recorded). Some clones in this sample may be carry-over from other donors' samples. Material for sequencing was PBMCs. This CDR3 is CASSLAGQGVGTEAFF. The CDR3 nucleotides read TGTGCCAGCAGCTTAGCGGGGCAGGGGGTCGGTACTGAAGCTTTCTTT.